Only a few counts were recorded for the clone carrying this T cell receptor (beta chain). The record originates from a study of T-cell reconstitution after alpha-beta-depleted transplantation in children. Unique molecular identifiers tagged the TCRbeta library. MiXCR, run by TCRdb on the PCR reads, gives a single entry per CDR3 protein. Of 440,000 or so distinct CDR3 sequences listed, 9.5% to 13% are singletons. Sequences were derived from PBMCs from the stem cell graft donor, sampled from the stem cell graft. The TCR originated in a human donor who donated a stem cell graft to a child with acute myeloid leukemia.

The CDR3 sequence is CASSYSGQTFTEAFF. Written as DNA, the CDR3 is TGTGCCAGCAGTTACTCAGGACAGACGTTCACTGAAGCTTTCTTT. The V call is TRBV6-5, the J call TRBJ1-1; possible D gene TRBD1, 6 bases. The CDR3 spans 15 residues. V lost 0 bases, J lost 4 bases, and 12 bases lay in between. The germline V gene has CDR1 MNHEY and CDR2 SVGAGI.